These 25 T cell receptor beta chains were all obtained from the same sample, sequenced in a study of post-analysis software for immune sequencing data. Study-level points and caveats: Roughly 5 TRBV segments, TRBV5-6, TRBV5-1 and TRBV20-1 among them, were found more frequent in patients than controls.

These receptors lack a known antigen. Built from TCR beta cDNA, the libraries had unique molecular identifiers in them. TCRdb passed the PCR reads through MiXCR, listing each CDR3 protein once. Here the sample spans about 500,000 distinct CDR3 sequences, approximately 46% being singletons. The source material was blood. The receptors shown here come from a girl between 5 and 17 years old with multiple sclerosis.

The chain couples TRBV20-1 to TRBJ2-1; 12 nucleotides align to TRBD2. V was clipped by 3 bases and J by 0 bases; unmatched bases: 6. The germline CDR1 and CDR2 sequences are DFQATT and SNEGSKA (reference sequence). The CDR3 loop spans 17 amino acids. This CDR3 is CSARASGRAFSYNEQFF. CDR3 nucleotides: TGCAGTGCTAGGGCTAGCGGGAGGGCCTTCTCCTACAATGAGCAGTTCTTC.

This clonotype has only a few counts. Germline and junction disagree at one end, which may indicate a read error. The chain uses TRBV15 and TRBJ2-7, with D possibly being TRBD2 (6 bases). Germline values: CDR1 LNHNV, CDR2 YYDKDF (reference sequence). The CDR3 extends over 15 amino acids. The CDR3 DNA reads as TGTGCCACTAGCACGGGGACTGAGAGCTCCTACGAGCAGTACTTC. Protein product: CATSTGTESSYEQYF.

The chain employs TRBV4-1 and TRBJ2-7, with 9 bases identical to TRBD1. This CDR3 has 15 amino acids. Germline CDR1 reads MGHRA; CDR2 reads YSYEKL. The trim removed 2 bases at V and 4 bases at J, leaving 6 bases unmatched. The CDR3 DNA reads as TGCGCCAGCAGCCAAACGGACAGGGGTGTTTACGAGCAGTACTTC. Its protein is CASSQTDRGVYEQYF.

The CDR3 nucleotides read TGCGCCAGCAGCCAAGGAGGGAGCGGGATCGAGACCCAGTACTTC. Its protein is CASSQGGSGIETQYF. The rearrangement joins TRBV4-1 to TRBJ2-5; 7 bases agree with TRBD2. Germline V lookup: CDR1 MGHRA, CDR2 YSYEKL. CDR3 length equals 15 residues. J was trimmed by 5 bases and V by 1 base; bases with no gene match: 7.

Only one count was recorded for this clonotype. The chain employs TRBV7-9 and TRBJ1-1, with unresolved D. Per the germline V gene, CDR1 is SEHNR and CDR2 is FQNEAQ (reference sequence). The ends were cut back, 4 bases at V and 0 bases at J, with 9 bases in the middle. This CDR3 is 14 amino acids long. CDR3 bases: TGTGCCAGCAGCTCTATTGAACTGAACACTGAAGCTTTCTTT. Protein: CASSSIELNTEAFF.

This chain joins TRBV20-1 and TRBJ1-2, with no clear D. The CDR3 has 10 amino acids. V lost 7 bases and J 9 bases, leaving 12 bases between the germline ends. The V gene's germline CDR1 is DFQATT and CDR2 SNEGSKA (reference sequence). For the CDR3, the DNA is TGCAGTGGAAATGGCGATCGCTACACCTTC. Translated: CSGNGDRYTF.

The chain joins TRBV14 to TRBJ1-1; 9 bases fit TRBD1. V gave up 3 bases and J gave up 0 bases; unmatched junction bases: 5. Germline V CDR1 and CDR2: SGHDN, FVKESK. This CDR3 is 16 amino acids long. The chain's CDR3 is CASSQLDRGVNTEAFF. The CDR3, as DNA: TGTGCCAGCAGCCAGCTCGACAGGGGGGTGAACACTGAAGCTTTCTTT.

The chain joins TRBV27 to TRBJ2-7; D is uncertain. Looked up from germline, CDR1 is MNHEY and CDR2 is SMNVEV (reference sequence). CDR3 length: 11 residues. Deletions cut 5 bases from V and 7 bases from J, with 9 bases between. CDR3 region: CASSLNNEQYF. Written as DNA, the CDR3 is TGTGCCAGCAGTCTAAACAATGAGCAGTACTTC.

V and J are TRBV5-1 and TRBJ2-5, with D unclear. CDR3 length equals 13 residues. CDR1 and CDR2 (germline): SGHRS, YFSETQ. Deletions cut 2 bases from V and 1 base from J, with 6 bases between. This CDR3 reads CASSLDVQETQYF. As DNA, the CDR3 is TGCGCCAGCAGCTTAGATGTCCAAGAGACCCAGTACTTC.

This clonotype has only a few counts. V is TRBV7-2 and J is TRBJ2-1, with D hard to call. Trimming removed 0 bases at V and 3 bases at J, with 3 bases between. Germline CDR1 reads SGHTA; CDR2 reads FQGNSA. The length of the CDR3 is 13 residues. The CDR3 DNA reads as TGTGCCAGCAGCTTAGCAAGCTACAATGAGCAGTTCTTC. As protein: CASSLASYNEQFF.

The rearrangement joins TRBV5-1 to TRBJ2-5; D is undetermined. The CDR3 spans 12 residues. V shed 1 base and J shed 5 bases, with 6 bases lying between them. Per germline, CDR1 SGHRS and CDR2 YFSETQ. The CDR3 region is CASSLMRETQYF. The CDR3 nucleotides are TGCGCCAGCAGCTTGATGCGGGAGACCCAGTACTTC.

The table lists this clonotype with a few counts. The CDR3 region has the DNA TGCAGCGTTGAAGGCCCGGACAGGGGTGATTACGAGCAGTACTTC. Its translation: CSVEGPDRGDYEQYF. V and J are TRBV29-1 and TRBJ2-7; 9 nucleotides match TRBD1. The J segment lost 4 bases and the V segment lost 1 base, leaving 8 bases of the junction unmatched. CDR3 length: 15 amino acids. Per germline, CDR1 SQVTM and CDR2 ANQGSEA.

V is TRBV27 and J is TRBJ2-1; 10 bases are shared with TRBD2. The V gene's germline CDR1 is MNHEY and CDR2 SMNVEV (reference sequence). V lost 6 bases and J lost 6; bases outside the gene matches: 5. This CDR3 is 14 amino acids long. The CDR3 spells CASSLAGAGNEQFF. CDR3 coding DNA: TGTGCCAGCAGCCTAGCGGGAGCTGGCAATGAGCAGTTCTTC.

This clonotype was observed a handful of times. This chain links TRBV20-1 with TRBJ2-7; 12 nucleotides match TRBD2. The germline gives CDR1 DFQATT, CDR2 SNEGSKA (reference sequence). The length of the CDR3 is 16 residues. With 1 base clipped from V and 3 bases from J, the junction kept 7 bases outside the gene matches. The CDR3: CSARGLAGAEGYEQYF. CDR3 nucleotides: TGCAGTGCTAGAGGACTAGCGGGAGCTGAAGGCTACGAGCAGTACTTC.

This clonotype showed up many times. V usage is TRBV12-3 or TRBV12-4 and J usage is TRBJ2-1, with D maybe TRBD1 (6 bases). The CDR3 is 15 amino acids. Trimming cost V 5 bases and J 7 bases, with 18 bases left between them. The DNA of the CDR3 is TGTGCCAGCAGTCCCGACAGGAAGGACCTAAATGAGCAGTTCTTC. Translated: CASSPDRKDLNEQFF.

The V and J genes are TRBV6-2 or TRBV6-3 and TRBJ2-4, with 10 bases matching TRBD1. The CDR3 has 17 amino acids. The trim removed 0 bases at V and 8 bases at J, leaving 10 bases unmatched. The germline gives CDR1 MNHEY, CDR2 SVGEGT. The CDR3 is CASSYSRQGAGPDIQYF. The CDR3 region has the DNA TGTGCCAGCAGTTACTCAAGACAGGGGGCAGGTCCGGACATTCAGTACTTC.

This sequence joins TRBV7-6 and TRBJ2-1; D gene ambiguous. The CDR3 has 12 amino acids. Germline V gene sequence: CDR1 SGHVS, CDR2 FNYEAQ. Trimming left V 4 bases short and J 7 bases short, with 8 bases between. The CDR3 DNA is TGTGCCAGCAGCTCTATTACTAATGAGCAGTTCTTC. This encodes CASSSITNEQFF.

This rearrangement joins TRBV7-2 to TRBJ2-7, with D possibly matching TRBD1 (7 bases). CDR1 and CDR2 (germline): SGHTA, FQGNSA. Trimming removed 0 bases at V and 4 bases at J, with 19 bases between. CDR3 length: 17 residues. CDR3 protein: CASSLASARGDPYEQYF. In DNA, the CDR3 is TGTGCCAGCAGCTTAGCGTCCGCCAGGGGGGATCCATACGAGCAGTACTTC.

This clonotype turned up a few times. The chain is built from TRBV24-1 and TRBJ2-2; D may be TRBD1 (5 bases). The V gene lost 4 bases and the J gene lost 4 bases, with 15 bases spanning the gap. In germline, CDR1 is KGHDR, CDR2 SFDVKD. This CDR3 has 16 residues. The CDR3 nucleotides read TGTGCCACCAGTGACTCCAGGGTGGGTGGCACCGGGGAGCTGTTTTTT. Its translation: CATSDSRVGGTGELFF.

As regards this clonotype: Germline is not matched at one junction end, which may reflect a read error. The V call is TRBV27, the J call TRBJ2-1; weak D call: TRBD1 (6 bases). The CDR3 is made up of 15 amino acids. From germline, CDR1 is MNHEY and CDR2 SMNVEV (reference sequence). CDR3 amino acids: CAGSKSGTLYNEQFF. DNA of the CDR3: TGTGCCGGCAGCAAATCCGGGACACTCTACAATGAGCAGTTCTTC.

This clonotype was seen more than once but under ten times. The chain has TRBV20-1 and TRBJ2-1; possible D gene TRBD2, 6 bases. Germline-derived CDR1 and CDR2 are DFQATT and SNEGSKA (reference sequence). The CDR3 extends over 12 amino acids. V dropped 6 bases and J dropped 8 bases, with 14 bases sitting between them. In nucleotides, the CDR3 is TGCAGTGCCCCGTGGAGGGCGGATGAGCAGTTCTTC. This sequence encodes CSAPWRADEQFF.

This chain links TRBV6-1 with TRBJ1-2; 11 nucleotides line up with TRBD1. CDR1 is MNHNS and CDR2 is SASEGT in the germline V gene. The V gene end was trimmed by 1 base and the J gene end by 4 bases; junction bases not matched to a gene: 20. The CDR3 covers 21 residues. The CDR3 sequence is CASSEDRRLRTGGTLIYGYTF. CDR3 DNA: TGTGCCAGCAGTGAAGATAGGCGCCTCCGGACAGGGGGCACTCTGATCTATGGCTACACCTTC.

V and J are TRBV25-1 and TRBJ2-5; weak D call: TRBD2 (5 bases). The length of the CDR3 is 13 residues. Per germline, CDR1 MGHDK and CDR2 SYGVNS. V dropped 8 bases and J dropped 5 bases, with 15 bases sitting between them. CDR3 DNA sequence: TGTGCCAGCGGAAGGATGCGAGGGGAGACCCAGTACTTC. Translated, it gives CASGRMRGETQYF.

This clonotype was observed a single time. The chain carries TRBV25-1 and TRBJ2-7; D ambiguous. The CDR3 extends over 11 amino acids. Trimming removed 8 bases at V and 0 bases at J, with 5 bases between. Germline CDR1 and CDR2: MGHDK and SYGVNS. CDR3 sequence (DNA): TGTGCCAGCGTATACTCCTACGAGCAGTACTTC. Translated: CASVYSYEQYF.

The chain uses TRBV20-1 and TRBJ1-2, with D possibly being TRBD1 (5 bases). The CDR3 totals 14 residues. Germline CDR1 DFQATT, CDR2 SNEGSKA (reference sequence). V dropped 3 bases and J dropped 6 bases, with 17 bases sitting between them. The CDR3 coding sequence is TGCAGTGCTAGTCGCAGGGACGGGTACAATGGCTACACCTTC. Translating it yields CSASRRDGYNGYTF.